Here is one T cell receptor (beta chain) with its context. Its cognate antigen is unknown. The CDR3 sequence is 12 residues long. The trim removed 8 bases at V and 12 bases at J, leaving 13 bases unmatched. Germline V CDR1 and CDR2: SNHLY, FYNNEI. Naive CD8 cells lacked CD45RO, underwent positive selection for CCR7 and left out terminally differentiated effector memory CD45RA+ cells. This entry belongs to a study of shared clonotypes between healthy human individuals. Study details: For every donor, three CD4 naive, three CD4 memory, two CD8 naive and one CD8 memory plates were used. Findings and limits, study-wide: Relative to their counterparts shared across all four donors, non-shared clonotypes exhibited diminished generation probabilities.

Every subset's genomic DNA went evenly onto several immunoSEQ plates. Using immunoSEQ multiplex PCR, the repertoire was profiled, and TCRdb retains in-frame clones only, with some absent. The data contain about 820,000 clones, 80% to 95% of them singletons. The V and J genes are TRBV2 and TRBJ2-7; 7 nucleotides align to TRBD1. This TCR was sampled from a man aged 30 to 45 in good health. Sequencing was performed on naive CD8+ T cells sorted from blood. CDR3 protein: CASYSKRQGPYF. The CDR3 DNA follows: TGTGCCAGCTACTCTAAGCGACAGGGTCCGTACTTC.